Shown below are 22 T cell receptor beta chains from a single sample sequenced in a study of T cell responses to AZD1222 COVID-19 vaccine. Data came from immunoSEQ multiplex PCR; TCRdb stores just in-frame clones and leaves some out. The sample gives over 100,000 clones, roughly nine tenths of which show up once; around 4.3% is in the top ten. Material: peripheral blood, obtained on day 0 of AZD1222 vaccination. These receptors were obtained from an adult in good health.

This clone was counted ten times or more. The chain recombines TRBV27 with TRBJ2-7; possibly TRBD2 for D (5 bases). The germline V gene has CDR1 MNHEY and CDR2 SMNVEV (reference sequence). The CDR3 runs 12 residues. V was shortened by 8 bases and J by 0 bases, with 8 bases between the two germline ends. The CDR3 DNA reads as TGTGCCAGCTTTACTAGCTCCTACGAGCAGTACTTC. It translates to CASFTSSYEQYF.

A word on this clone: One junction end disagrees with the germline gene, perhaps due to a read error. This rearrangement joins TRBV6-2 or TRBV6-3 to TRBJ2-3; D is unclear. This CDR3 spans 13 amino acids. Germline lookup yields CDR1 MNHEY and CDR2 SVGEGT. CDR3 nucleotide sequence: TGTGCCAGCAGTTACGGGTCATCAAATACGCTGTATTTT. This gives the protein CASSYGSSNTLYF.

This rearrangement joins TRBV7-6 to TRBJ1-1; D not certain. CDR1 and CDR2 from the germline V gene are SGHVS and FNYEAQ. Between the trimmed V and J ends, which lost 1 base and 2 bases, there was a span of 8 bases. The CDR3 is made up of 14 amino acids. The CDR3 nucleotides are TGTGCCAGCAGCTTAGTTGTCGGTAACACTGAAGCTTTCTTT. Encoded protein: CASSLVVGNTEAFF.

The rearrangement joins TRBV19 to TRBJ2-2; no clear D. CDR1 and CDR2 from the germline V gene are LNHDA and SQIVND (reference sequence). The CDR3 loop spans 14 amino acids. Trimming removed 1 base at V and 1 base at J, with 4 bases between. CDR3 DNA sequence: TGTGCCAGTAGTATAGTGGGGAACACCGGGGAGCTGTTTTTT. This codes for CASSIVGNTGELFF.

The rearrangement joins TRBV7-9 to TRBJ1-1; 10 positions agree with TRBD1. Per the germline V gene, CDR1 is SEHNR and CDR2 is FQNEAQ (reference sequence). Unmatched junction bases numbered 3, after V lost 7 bases and J lost 4 bases. This CDR3 spans 13 amino acids. This CDR3 is CASNGQGGTEAFF. CDR3 in DNA: TGTGCCAGCAACGGACAGGGGGGCACTGAAGCTTTCTTT. The full variable domain, rest sourced from reference TRBV7-9 and TRBJ1-1, is DTGVSQNPRHKITKRGQNVTFRCDPISEHNRLYWYRQTLGQGPEFLTYFQNEAQLEKSRLLSDRFSAERPKGSFSTLEIQRTEQGDSAMYLCASNGQGGTEAFFGQGTRLTVV.

The chain links TRBV7-2 to TRBJ1-5, with 9 positions matching TRBD1. V shed 5 bases and J 5 bases; nucleotides not matched to a gene: 7. The CDR3 has 15 residues. Germline V CDR1 and CDR2: SGHTA, FQGNSA. The CDR3: CASSSGTGLHQPQHF. The CDR3 nucleotides read TGTGCCAGCAGCAGCGGGACAGGGTTACATCAGCCCCAGCATTTT.

The genes are TRBV15 and TRBJ1-4; D possibly corresponds to TRBD1 (5 bases). CDR1 LNHNV and CDR2 YYDKDF come from the germline V gene (reference sequence). This CDR3 contains 16 residues. With 0 bases removed from V and 2 bases from J, the gap between germline ends came to 10 bases. In DNA, the CDR3 is TGTGCCACCAGCAGAGATGGGGCCCTGACTAATGAAAAACTGTTTTTT. Protein product: CATSRDGALTNEKLFF.

The chain combines TRBV12-3 or TRBV12-4 with TRBJ2-7, with unresolved D. The CDR3 totals 13 residues. V lost 3 bases and J 3 bases, leaving 9 bases between the germline ends. The DNA of the CDR3 is TGTGCCAGCAGTTTTCCGGGTCTCTACGAGCAGTACTTC. It is translated as CASSFPGLYEQYF.

The chain recombines TRBV6-5 with TRBJ1-4; D not resolved. This CDR3 region has 14 residues. Germline CDR1 reads MNHEY; CDR2 reads SVGAGI. The V gene lost 0 bases and the J gene lost 5 bases, with 7 bases spanning the gap. The CDR3 DNA reads TGTGCCAGCAGTTACTCCACAGTAAATGAAAAACTGTTTTTT. Translated, it gives CASSYSTVNEKLFF.

V gene TRBV19 combines with J gene TRBJ1-1; D not certain. Germline V gene data show CDR1 as LNHDA and CDR2 as SQIVND (reference sequence). The V and J ends lost 3 bases and 1 base respectively, with 9 bases between them. This CDR3 is built from 14 residues. The CDR3 DNA sequence: TGTGCCAGTAGTATTGGTGTAGCGAACACTGAAGCTTTCTTT. Amino acids: CASSIGVANTEAFF.

The chain has TRBV5-1 and TRBJ2-4; tentatively, D is TRBD1 or TRBD2 (5 bases each). This CDR3 has 13 amino acids. Germline V gene data show CDR1 as SGHRS and CDR2 as YFSETQ. V was clipped by 5 bases and J by 0 bases, with 6 bases between them. CDR3 sequence reads: CASRGTAKNIQYF. In nucleotides, the CDR3 is TGCGCCAGCAGAGGGACAGCCAAAAACATTCAGTACTTC.

This clone was found once. V and J are TRBV6-4 and TRBJ2-1, with D possibly being TRBD1 or TRBD2 (5 bases each). This CDR3 spans 15 amino acids. The V gene's germline CDR1 is MRHNA and CDR2 SNTAGT. V gave up 3 bases and J gave up 4 bases, with 13 bases separating them. The CDR3 spells CASSERDGAYNEQFF. The CDR3 coding sequence is TGTGCCAGCAGTGAACGGGACGGAGCATACAATGAGCAGTTCTTC.

This rearrangement joins TRBV7-8 to TRBJ2-3; D gene unclear. Germline V gene lookup returns CDR1 SGHVS and CDR2 FQNEAQ. Trimming removed 2 bases at V and 6 bases at J, with 6 bases between. This CDR3 has 12 amino acids. The CDR3 region has the DNA TGTGCCAGCAGCTTATCGAGCGATACGCAGTATTTT. This sequence encodes CASSLSSDTQYF.

The chain links TRBV6-2 or TRBV6-3 to TRBJ1-5; D may be TRBD1 (6 bases). Germline V CDR1 and CDR2: MNHEY, SVGEGT. The CDR3 is made up of 16 amino acids. The V gene lost 5 bases and the J gene lost 6 bases, with 20 bases spanning the gap. CDR3 residues: CASSLQGQGVSQPQHF. For the CDR3, the DNA is TGTGCCAGCAGTCTACAGGGTCAAGGGGTGAGTCAGCCCCAGCATTTT.

The gene calls are TRBV4-2 and TRBJ1-2, with 10 bases matching TRBD1. The CDR3 has 15 amino acids. V lost 4 bases to trimming and J lost 5 bases; unmatched junction nucleotides: 7. Looked up from germline, CDR1 is LGHNA and CDR2 is YNFKEQ. CDR3 sequence: CASSPGQGPGYGYTF. The CDR3 coding sequence is TGTGCCAGCAGCCCGGGACAGGGGCCTGGGTATGGCTACACCTTC.

The V gene is TRBV20-1, the J gene TRBJ1-4; no firm D call. This CDR3 contains 11 residues. V was clipped by 5 bases and J by 8 bases, with 9 bases between them. Germline V CDR1 and CDR2: DFQATT, SNEGSKA (reference sequence). CDR3 amino acids: CSAPVLEKLFF. As DNA, the CDR3 is TGCAGTGCTCCGGTCCTAGAAAAACTGTTTTTT.

The table lists this clone with a count of one. The chain links TRBV1 to TRBJ1-2; the table's D call of TRBD1 was not tested on the DNA. TRBV1 is a pseudogene segment. The CDR3 covers 17 residues. CDR3: CTSSHRGAGNLNYGYTF. The CDR3 coding sequence is TGCACCAGCAGCCATCGTGGGGCAGGGAACCTTAACTATGGCTACACCTTC.

V gene TRBV5-5 combines with J gene TRBJ1-5; TRBD1 aligns across 12 bases. The CDR3 has 15 amino acids. Trimming took 4 bases from V and 7 from J; bases not matched to a gene: 6. The V gene's germline CDR1 is SGHKS and CDR2 YYEKEE (reference sequence). DNA of the CDR3: TGTGCCAGCAGCCGTGCCGGGACAGGGGGCCAGCCCCAGCATTTT. Its translation: CASSRAGTGGQPQHF.

CDR3 residues: CASSRDYQETQYF. The DNA for the CDR3 is TGTGCCAGCAGCCGGGACTACCAAGAGACCCAGTACTTC. The V and J genes are TRBV9 and TRBJ2-5; D is perhaps TRBD2 (6 bases). The CDR3 has 13 amino acids. The germline V gene encodes CDR1 SGDLS and CDR2 YYNGEE. V lost 4 bases to trimming and J lost 0 bases, with 7 bases between them.

The genes are TRBV6-5 and TRBJ1-6; D is undetermined. CDR1 is MNHEY and CDR2 is SVGAGI in the germline V gene. Trimming cost V 0 bases and J 7 bases, with 7 bases left between them. CDR3 length: 14 amino acids. The CDR3 DNA sequence: TGTGCCAGCAGTTACTCGGCGGCAAATTCACCCCTCCACTTT. This gives the protein CASSYSAANSPLHF.

The chain has TRBV6-5 and TRBJ2-5, with D possibly being TRBD2 (6 bases). V was trimmed by 1 base and J by 10 bases, leaving 13 bases between them. Germline CDR1 is MNHEY and CDR2 is SVGAGI. This CDR3 is built from 13 residues. CDR3 loop: CASSYYPGEDQYF. The CDR3 nucleotides read TGTGCCAGCAGTTACTATCCGGGAGAAGACCAGTACTTC.

V and J are TRBV20-1 and TRBJ1-2; 9 bases are a match to TRBD1. CDR1 DFQATT and CDR2 SNEGSKA come from the germline V gene (reference sequence). CDR3 length: 16 residues. J gave up 4 bases and V 3 bases, and 12 bases lay outside the gene matches. The CDR3 nucleotides read TGCAGTGCTAGTAGGACCCAACAGGGGGCCCTCTATGGCTACACCTTC. Translated, it gives CSASRTQQGALYGYTF.